These 26 T cell receptor beta chains originate from one sample sequenced in a study of blood T cell repertoires in COVID-19. Sequenced by immunoSEQ multiplex PCR; TCRdb stores in-frame clones only, minus some. The sample includes roughly 68,000 clones, just over 85% seen only once; the top ten take 43%. Specimen: peripheral blood. All receptors come from a woman aged 55-69 years with COVID-19, enrolled during active disease.

The rearrangement links TRBV28 to TRBJ2-3; TRBD2 matches at 9 bases. Losses at the gene ends were 2 bases for V and 6 bases for J; bases not matched to a gene: 3. CDR1 is MDHEN, CDR2 SYDVKM, per germline. The CDR3 is 14 residues long. This chain's CDR3 is CASSLIAGADTQYF. CDR3 in DNA: TGTGCCAGCAGTTTAATAGCGGGGGCGGATACGCAGTATTTT.

V is TRBV18 and J is TRBJ1-5; 8 positions agree with TRBD1. V gave up 4 bases and J gave up 4 bases; unmatched junction bases: 3. This CDR3 has 14 residues. The germline V gene encodes CDR1 KGHSH and CDR2 LQKENI. CDR3 residues: CASSQDRANQPQHF. The CDR3 nucleotides are TGTGCCAGCTCACAGGACAGGGCTAATCAGCCCCAGCATTTT. The full variable domain, rest sourced from reference TRBV18 and TRBJ1-5, is NAGVMQNPRHLVRRRGQEARLRCSPMKGHSHVYWYRQLPEEGLKFMVYLQKENIIDESGMPKERFSAEFPKEGPSILRIQQVVRGDSAAYFCASSQDRANQPQHFGDGTRLSIL.

This clone was recorded only once. The chain combines TRBV9 with TRBJ1-1; no firm D call. V lost 3 bases to trimming and J lost 3 bases, with 9 bases between them. The germline V gene has CDR1 SGDLS and CDR2 YYNGEE. CDR3 length: 13 amino acids. This CDR3 is CASSDDTYTEAFF. CDR3 nucleotides: TGTGCCAGCAGCGACGACACCTACACTGAAGCTTTCTTT.

CDR3 DNA: TGTGCCAGCACCCCGGGAACAGGGCTCTACGAGCAGTACTTC. This gives the protein CASTPGTGLYEQYF. The chain combines TRBV11-2 with TRBJ2-7, with D perhaps matching TRBD1 (6 bases). The V and J ends lost 7 bases and 3 bases respectively, with 16 bases between them. The CDR3 sequence is 14 residues long. Germline V gene data show CDR1 as SGHAT and CDR2 as FQNNGV.

V usage is TRBV5-1 and J usage is TRBJ2-2; 7 bases agree with TRBD1. J gave up 7 bases and V 2 bases, and 8 bases lay outside the gene matches. The germline V gene encodes CDR1 SGHRS and CDR2 YFSETQ. There are 15 residues in the CDR3. CDR3 residues: CASSFRQGWNGELFF. The CDR3 DNA follows: TGCGCCAGCAGCTTTCGACAGGGCTGGAACGGGGAGCTGTTTTTT.

The chain recombines TRBV19 with TRBJ1-1; D remains unclear. Germline CDR1 and CDR2: LNHDA and SQIVND (reference sequence). Trimming cost V 8 bases and J 0 bases, with 10 bases left between them. The CDR3 consists of 13 residues. This chain's CDR3 is CASFGVMNTEAFF. CDR3 in DNA: TGTGCCAGTTTCGGAGTAATGAACACTGAAGCTTTCTTT.

The rearrangement joins TRBV19 to TRBJ1-2, with D maybe TRBD1 (6 bases). Germline CDR1 LNHDA, CDR2 SQIVND (reference sequence). This CDR3 comprises 14 residues. Trimming removed 5 bases from V and 1 base from J, with 11 bases in between. This chain's CDR3 is CASSATGSNYGYTF. CDR3 coding DNA: TGTGCCAGTAGTGCTACAGGGAGTAACTATGGCTACACCTTC.

The chain carries TRBV4-1 and TRBJ2-1; 9 positions match TRBD1. The ends lost 5 bases at V and 4 bases at J; junction bases unmatched: 9. This CDR3 region has 16 residues. CDR1 is MGHRA and CDR2 is YSYEKL in the germline V gene. CDR3 residues: CASSTTGTGIYNEQFF. CDR3 nucleotide sequence: TGCGCCAGCAGCACAACCGGGACAGGGATATACAATGAGCAGTTCTTC.

The chain employs TRBV29-1 and TRBJ2-1, with 8 bases matching TRBD2. The germline V gene encodes CDR1 SQVTM and CDR2 ANQGSEA. The CDR3 has 12 amino acids. The V and J ends lost 4 bases and 8 bases, in that order; junction bases with no gene match: 4. The CDR3 DNA reads TGCAGCGTTGTGGGCGGGGGGTATGAGCAGTTCTTC. Protein sequence: CSVVGGGYEQFF.

This clone was seen just once. V and J are TRBV7-9 and TRBJ2-7; D unresolved. CDR1 is SEHNR and CDR2 is FQNEAQ in the germline V gene (reference sequence). This CDR3 spans 12 amino acids. V was trimmed by 3 bases and J by 5 bases, leaving 8 bases between them. The CDR3 is CASSFGPNEQYF. Written as DNA, the CDR3 is TGTGCCAGCAGCTTTGGGCCCAACGAGCAGTACTTC.

V and J are TRBV3-1 (or the pseudogene TRBV3-2) and TRBJ2-7; D call uncertain. Germline CDR1 and CDR2: LGHDT and YNNKEL (reference sequence). V was cut by 0 bases and J by 3 bases, with 9 bases left in between. The CDR3 extends over 14 amino acids. The CDR3 here is CASSQDSTDYEQYF. The CDR3 DNA sequence: TGTGCCAGCAGCCAAGATAGCACGGACTACGAGCAGTACTTC.

This sequence joins TRBV5-6 and TRBJ1-5; D gene uncertain. Germline CDR1 and CDR2: SGHDT and YYEEEE. The CDR3 runs 15 residues. Trimming stripped 0 bases from V and 8 bases from J, with 15 bases between. The CDR3 DNA sequence: TGTGCCAGCAGCTTGGCCGTAAACAGCCGAGAGCCCCAGCATTTT. It specifies CASSLAVNSREPQHF.

Comments on this clone: Its ends do not fully match the called genes, so a read error is possible. The V and J genes are TRBV15 and TRBJ2-1; the D gene is possibly TRBD2 (7 bases). The V gene's germline CDR1 is LNHNV and CDR2 YYDKDF (reference sequence). This CDR3 is built from 15 residues. This CDR3 reads CATSRDWSGDKEQFF. CDR3 sequence (DNA): TGTGCCACCAGCAGAGATTGGAGCGGGGACAAAGAGCAGTTCTTC.

The chain joins TRBV5-4 to TRBJ2-1; D not resolved. Trimming removed 3 bases at V and 8 bases at J, with 15 bases between. This CDR3 contains 14 residues. CDR1 SGHNT and CDR2 YYREEE come from the germline V gene (reference sequence). CDR3 in DNA: TGTGCCAGCAGCTCCAAGGCCAGGCTGGATGAGCAGTTCTTC. Amino acids: CASSSKARLDEQFF.

V usage is TRBV29-1 and J usage is TRBJ2-7; the match to TRBD1 covers 12 bases. Germline-derived CDR1 and CDR2 are SQVTM and ANQGSEA. The CDR3 consists of 13 residues. The ends lost 5 bases at V and 6 bases at J; junction bases unmatched: 5. In DNA form, the CDR3 reads TGCAGCGTTTCCGGGACAGGGGGCATCGAGCAGTACTTC. Protein: CSVSGTGGIEQYF.

This clone came up once. The chain has TRBV9 and TRBJ2-1; TRBD2 aligns across 13 bases. The V gene end was trimmed by 5 bases and the J gene end by 8 bases; junction bases not matched to a gene: 7. Germline V gene sequence: CDR1 SGDLS, CDR2 YYNGEE. CDR3 length: 15 amino acids. The CDR3 DNA reads as TGTGCCAGCAGTCCTGGGACTAGCGGGGTCTATGAGCAGTTCTTC. Its translation is CASSPGTSGVYEQFF.

This clone was seen a single time. The gene calls are TRBV6-2 or TRBV6-3 and TRBJ1-3; 7 bases map to TRBD1. Trimming cost V 0 bases and J 2 bases; bases outside gene matches: 4. The CDR3 is 16 amino acids. The germline gives CDR1 MNHEY, CDR2 SVGEGT. DNA for the CDR3: TGTGCCAGCAGTTACTCGGACAGGCAACCTGGAAACACCATATATTTT. This codes for CASSYSDRQPGNTIYF.

J is TRBJ2-1 and V is TRBV5-8, with D perhaps TRBD1 (5 bases). CDR1 is SGHTS, CDR2 YDEGEE, per germline. The CDR3 spans 15 residues. V lost 3 bases, J lost 0 bases, and 10 bases lay in between. The CDR3 is CASSSTGYSYNEQFF. The CDR3, as DNA: TGTGCCAGCAGCTCTACAGGTTACTCCTACAATGAGCAGTTCTTC.

This clone has only a few counts. CDR3 coding DNA: TGTGCCAGCAGCCGCCCGACTAGCGGGAACACCGGGGAGCTGTTTTTT. This codes for CASSRPTSGNTGELFF. V gene TRBV5-4 combines with J gene TRBJ2-2; 9 nucleotides match TRBD2. The V gene's germline CDR1 is SGHNT and CDR2 YYREEE (reference sequence). The CDR3 is 16 residues long. V shed 4 bases, J shed 1 base, and the junction held 5 bases outside the gene matches.

The gene calls are TRBV28 and TRBJ2-7; 10 bases are a match to TRBD1. Trimming cost V 6 bases and J 0 bases; bases outside gene matches: 5. Germline lookup yields CDR1 MDHEN and CDR2 SYDVKM. This CDR3 comprises 15 residues. The CDR3 DNA is TGTGCCAGCAGGCCGAGGACAGGGGGCTCCTACGAGCAGTACTTC. Translating it yields CASRPRTGGSYEQYF. Using reference TRBV28 and TRBJ2-7 for the parts outside the CDR3, the full variable domain is DVKVTQSSRYLVKRTGEKVFLECVQDMDHENMFWYRQDPGLGLRLIYFSYDVKMKEKGDIPEGYSVSREKKERFSLILESASTNQTSMYLCASRPRTGGSYEQYFGPGTRLTVT.

The CDR3 DNA reads as TGTGCCAGCAGCAGGGGAGGGGTTGAATATGGCTACACCTTC. Translation: CASSRGGVEYGYTF. This chain uses TRBV9 with TRBJ1-2; a weak D match, TRBD1 (5 bases). The V end lost 4 bases, the J end lost 5 bases, and 15 bases lay between the germline ends. Germline lookup yields CDR1 SGDLS and CDR2 YYNGEE. The CDR3 is made up of 14 amino acids.

Written as DNA, the CDR3 is TGTGCCAGCAGCAAGAGCGGGGGGGTTGAGCAGTTCTTC. Its protein product is CASSKSGGVEQFF. The rearrangement joins TRBV7-7 to TRBJ2-1; 10 bases match TRBD2. There are 13 residues in the CDR3. V trimming: 5 bases; J trimming: 9 bases; junction bases outside the gene matches: 4. CDR1 SSHAT and CDR2 FNYEAQ come from the germline V gene (reference sequence).

This chain uses TRBV7-9 with TRBJ1-2; tentative D call: TRBD1 (5 bases). The V gene's germline CDR1 is SEHNR and CDR2 FQNEAQ (reference sequence). The CDR3 spans 13 residues. Between the trimmed V and J ends, which lost 3 bases and 4 bases, there was a span of 9 bases. CDR3 DNA: TGTGCCAGCAGCTTGGGGGGAACCTATGGCTACACCTTC. It codes for CASSLGGTYGYTF.

V usage is TRBV6-2 or TRBV6-3 and J usage is TRBJ2-7, with 7 bases aligning to TRBD1. Germline CDR1 is MNHEY and CDR2 is SVGEGT. The V segment lost 5 bases and the J segment 4 bases; nucleotides outside the gene matches: 11. The CDR3 runs to 15 residues. DNA for the CDR3: TGTGCCAGCAGTCCCAACAGGGGATTCGGATACGAGCAGTACTTC. Its translation: CASSPNRGFGYEQYF.

The rearrangement uses TRBV9 and TRBJ2-1, with D perhaps TRBD2 (6 bases). From germline, CDR1 is SGDLS and CDR2 YYNGEE. Trimming removed 2 bases from V and 4 bases from J, with 10 bases in between. This CDR3 is 14 amino acids long. As DNA, the CDR3 is TGTGCCAGCAGCGTCCGGGACTCTTACAATGAGCAGTTCTTC. Its protein product is CASSVRDSYNEQFF.

CDR3 sequence: CAISGRVDEQYF. The CDR3 nucleotides are TGTGCCATCAGTGGGAGGGTGGACGAGCAGTACTTC. This sequence joins TRBV10-3 and TRBJ2-7, with D maybe TRBD2 (6 bases). In germline, CDR1 is ENHRY, CDR2 SYGVKD. Trimming removed 4 bases from V and 5 bases from J, with 9 bases in between. The CDR3 sequence is 12 residues long.